This T cell receptor beta chain was documented in a study of T-cell memory formation after mild COVID-19 (TCRdb year 2021). Regarding the research as a whole: TCR sequence clusters from the two donors were found to be largely donor specific. In a couple of donors, T-cell clones that expanded and contracted after mild COVID-19 were tracked by sequencing TCRalpha and TCRbeta repertoires over time. The cohort comprised two young, previously healthy adult volunteers, one female and one male. Results and caveats for the whole study, not just this receptor: Balanced CD4/CD8 phenotypes were observed for clones contracting from day 15 to 85, whereas a bias towards CD4+ was observed for a second wave of clones expanding from day 15 to 37. Only a couple of mild cases were covered by the study, and larger cohorts that include severe cases with pre-infection samples were considered necessary. Contracting CD4+ clones appeared mostly in the CM and EM memory subsets, whereas CD8+ clones were enriched in EMRA. The detection of some responding clones in pre-infection memory suggests that pre-existing cross-reactive memory T cells joined the SARS-CoV-2 response. The second-wave clones that peaked on day 37 were not confirmed to be SARS-CoV-2 specific.

The table lists this clonotype with many counts. Its cognate antigen has yet to be identified. Base qualities were left out, and no much larger clone turns up one base away. Sequenced on an Illumina NovaSeq 6000. cDNA libraries for TCRalpha and TCRbeta were prepared by 5'RACE using constant-segment primers, with sample barcodes and unique molecular identifiers added. Trizol reagent was used to extract RNA from every sample. Libraries were amplified in two PCR steps, with a second sample barcode and Illumina TruSeq adapters added in the second step. The libraries were sequenced on an Illumina NovaSeq using 2 x 150 bp paired-end reads. The authors' analysis ran thus. Reads were demultiplexed and collapsed into UMI-guided consensus sequences with migec v1.2.7. Using mixcr v2.1.11, the UMI consensuses were aligned to TRA and TRB V and J templates and assembled into clonotypes. Clonotypes were classified as expanded or contracted when called significant by both edgeR and NoisET, with noise models trained on biological replicates. For edgeR calls, the thresholds were a false discovery rate-adjusted p below 0.01 and a log2 fold-change of 1. As an exploratory analysis of dynamics, PCA with hierarchical clustering was applied to max-normalized trajectories of the 1000 most abundant clonotypes. Separately sequenced CD4+ and CD8+ repertoires were used to assign the CD4 or CD8 phenotype of responding clones. The public sequencing data were trimmed at Q25 with fastp and processed into clonotypes with MiXCR by TCRdb, which kept only in-frame beta chains. CDR3 protein sequences are deduplicated, and each keeps its most common genes and DNA. TCRdb's processing, not the authors' own work, is the source of the V and J calls. The sample has just over 400,000 distinct CDR3 sequences on record, more than 20% of them singletons. The top ten hold about an eighth of the sample.

From the germline V gene, CDR1 is KGHSH and CDR2 is LQKENI. V gives up 3 bases and J gives up 0 bases, and the segment between their germline ends measures 5 bases. Reading from cysteine to phenylalanine, the CDR3 counts 13 amino acids. Only the CDR3 region is kept as DNA, spanning 39 bases read in frame from base 1. PBMCs were isolated by Ficoll-Paque density gradient centrifugation. The sequence was obtained from an adult woman who had mild COVID-19 (a few samples of this study predate the infection). The sample titles of this study are shuffled in the database, so cell type and time point are left out; the donor was told from shared clones. Sequencing input: PBMCs or a T cell subset sorted from them (not recorded which). The chain uses TRBV18 and TRBJ2-5; the D gene assignment is perhaps TRBD1 or TRBD2, with each matching 5 bases. The CDR3 reads as follows: CASSPGHQETQYF. The bases are TGTGCCAGCTCACCGGGACACCAAGAGACCCAGTACTTC.